This T cell receptor (beta chain) was profiled in a study of a mutant IDH1 vaccine in newly diagnosed glioma. At the level of the study: Vaccination followed radiotherapy alone by 4-6 weeks, or accompanied temozolomide cycles. Previous care, which was radiotherapy, temozolomide, or both, most often involved both.

This clone has a single count. The target antigen is unknown. Profiled with immunoSEQ multiplex PCR; TCRdb holds only in-frame clones, not every one. Among under 35,000 clones listed, nearly 90% were seen once. Stated time point: week 11, during vaccination. With topical imiquimod, each dose of the vaccine consisted of 300 ug of mutant IDH1 20-mer peptide. New WHO grade 3 or 4 IDH1-mutant, ATRX-lost astrocytomas were present in all donors. The germline CDR1 and CDR2 sequences are KGHSH and LQKENI. V lost 2 bases, J lost 2 bases, and 11 bases stayed unmatched. The CDR3 covers 18 residues. Material: PBMCs, obtained from a glioma patient whose treatment included an IDH1 peptide vaccine. The V gene is TRBV18, the J gene TRBJ2-7, with TRBD2 identical over 11 bases. This TCR came from a man aged 18 to 29 with glioma. The CDR3 DNA is TGTGCCAGCTCACCAACCGTAGCGGGAGGGCCGGGCCCCTACGAGCAGTACTTC. Encoded protein: CASSPTVAGGPGPYEQYF.